This T cell receptor beta chain was retrieved from a study of cytomegalovirus exposure and HLA in healthy donors. As for the study in general: About 200 million T cells yielded roughly 120 million unique TCR beta sequences, as an earlier analysis found.

The V gene end was trimmed by 7 bases and the J gene end by 4 bases; junction bases not matched to a gene: 10. CDR1 is MNHNS, CDR2 SASEGT, per germline. CDR3 length equals 15 residues. Primers: 60 Vbeta forward and 13 Jbeta reverse. The repertoire was sequenced with immunoSEQ multiplex PCR; TCRdb's copy has only in-frame clones and lacks some. The table includes around 150,000 clones, around 76% detected once. Note on this clone: Its specificity is not known.

General study findings and limits: Overall, roughly 170 TCR beta chains were annotated as cytomegalovirus-associated.

The donors were healthy bone marrow donors. The specimen was PBMCs. This sequence joins TRBV6-1 and TRBJ2-3; 8 nucleotides line up with TRBD2. The clonotype originates from a man in his forties in good health and CMV-seropositive. CDR3 amino acids: CASTEGTRSPDTQYF. Written as DNA, the CDR3 is TGTGCCAGCACCGAAGGGACTAGAAGCCCAGATACGCAGTATTTT.